The 20 T cell receptor beta chains presented below share a single source sample, sequenced in a study of graft-versus-host responses after intestinal transplantation. Their antigen targets remain unknown. Clones were sequenced by immunoSEQ multiplex PCR, and TCRdb holds only the in-frame ones, with some missing. The table includes more than 80,000 clones, around 90% detected once. Sequencing used unstimulated CD4+ T cells sorted from spleen or lymph node cells, obtained before intestinal transplant. These receptors all stem from a human donor who received an intestinal transplant.

V is TRBV9 and J is TRBJ2-2; TRBD1 matches 10 bases. From germline, CDR1 is SGDLS and CDR2 YYNGEE. CDR3 length equals 18 residues. The V and J ends lost 3 bases and 0 bases, in that order; junction bases with no gene match: 8. The CDR3 reads CASSGLGTGVANTGELFF. The DNA for the CDR3 is TGTGCCAGCAGCGGGCTCGGGACAGGGGTTGCGAACACCGGGGAGCTGTTTTTT.

V usage is TRBV27 and J usage is TRBJ2-3, with D unresolved. Germline V lookup: CDR1 MNHEY, CDR2 SMNVEV (reference sequence). V was trimmed by 3 bases and J by 6 bases, leaving 13 bases between them. The CDR3 contains 14 residues. Here the CDR3 reads CASSFTTPGDTQYF. In DNA, the CDR3 is TGTGCCAGCAGTTTCACTACCCCCGGGGATACGCAGTATTTT.

The J gene is TRBJ2-4, the V gene TRBV7-2; 7 positions agree with TRBD2. CDR1 is SGHTA and CDR2 is FQGNSA in the germline V gene. CDR3 size: 14 residues. V shed 5 bases, J shed 6 bases, and the junction held 7 bases outside the gene matches. CDR3 residues: CASSPRAGLNIQYF. For the CDR3, the DNA is TGTGCCAGCAGCCCTAGAGCGGGACTAAACATTCAGTACTTC.

The rearrangement links TRBV5-4 to TRBJ2-6; a possible D gene is TRBD2 (5 bases). CDR1 is SGHNT, CDR2 YYREEE, per germline (reference sequence). This CDR3 comprises 18 residues. V gave up 0 bases and J gave up 0 bases, with 13 bases separating them. DNA for the CDR3: TGTGCCAGCAGCTTGGTATTGGTCGGAGGCTCTGGGGCCAACGTCCTGACTTTC. Its protein product is CASSLVLVGGSGANVLTF.

The V and J genes are TRBV19 and TRBJ1-6, with a tentative D call TRBD1 (6 bases). The ends were cut back, 3 bases at V and 2 bases at J, with 20 bases in the middle. Germline CDR1 and CDR2: LNHDA and SQIVND (reference sequence). This CDR3 region has 19 residues. CDR3 loop: CASSIASPDSSTYNSPLHF. The CDR3 nucleotides are TGTGCCAGTAGTATCGCTTCTCCGGACAGTTCTACCTATAATTCACCCCTCCACTTT.

In DNA form, the CDR3 reads TGTGCCACCGGCCAAGGGGAGGGGACTGAAGCTTTCTTT. Translating it yields CATGQGEGTEAFF. V usage is TRBV6-6 and J usage is TRBJ1-1; possible D gene TRBD1, 5 bases. The CDR3 is 13 amino acids. V lost 10 bases and J lost 5, with 17 bases in between. Per the germline V gene, CDR1 is MNHNY and CDR2 is SVGAGI (reference sequence).

The genes are TRBV2 and TRBJ2-7; 10 bases fit TRBD2. From germline, CDR1 is SNHLY and CDR2 FYNNEI. Germline trimming cut 7 bases from V and 1 base from J; bases unmatched to any gene: 10. This CDR3 is built from 16 residues. The CDR3 DNA follows: TGTGCCAGCACCCAAGCGGCTAGCGGGGGATCCTACGAGCAGTACTTC. This translates into CASTQAASGGSYEQYF.

J is TRBJ1-2 and V is TRBV5-6, with D possibly TRBD1 on 5 matching bases. Germline loops: CDR1 SGHDT, CDR2 YYEEEE. The CDR3 loop spans 14 amino acids. V lost 2 bases, J lost 9 bases, and 17 bases lay in between. CDR3 protein: CASSFRSGPGSYTF. DNA of the CDR3: TGTGCCAGCAGCTTTAGGTCAGGGCCCGGAAGCTACACCTTC.

The chain has TRBV14 and TRBJ2-7; D is unresolved. CDR1 and CDR2 (germline): SGHDN, FVKESK. V was cut by 2 bases and J by 6 bases, with 11 bases left in between. This CDR3 contains 13 residues. This CDR3 reads CASSQFSSGEQYF. The CDR3 DNA is TGTGCCAGCAGCCAATTCTCGTCAGGCGAGCAGTACTTC.

The rearrangement links TRBV29-1 to TRBJ1-2; D unclear. CDR1 is SQVTM, CDR2 ANQGSEA, per germline. Deletions cut 4 bases from V and 8 bases from J, with 11 bases between. The CDR3 consists of 11 residues. The CDR3 here is CSVGSGGGYTF. Here the CDR3 DNA reads TGCAGCGTTGGGTCGGGTGGGGGCTACACCTTC. Supplemented by reference TRBV29-1 and TRBJ1-2, the full variable domain reads SAVISQKPSRDICQRGTSLTIQCQVDSQVTMMFWYRQQPGQSLTLIATANQGSEATYESGFVIDKFPISRPNLTFSTLTVSNMSPEDSSIYLCSVGSGGGYTFGSGTRLTVV.

The chain couples TRBV6-6 to TRBJ1-6; D call uncertain. In germline, CDR1 is MNHNY, CDR2 SVGAGI (reference sequence). V shed 5 bases and J shed 6 bases, with 17 bases lying between them. This CDR3 has 16 residues. The CDR3 is CASSPLRGGPNSPLHF. CDR3 nucleotides: TGTGCCAGCAGTCCCCTCAGAGGAGGGCCTAATTCACCCCTCCACTTT.

The rearrangement joins TRBV2 to TRBJ2-5; TRBD2 matches at 13 bases. CDR1 and CDR2 from the germline V gene are SNHLY and FYNNEI. Losses at the gene ends were 4 bases for V and 4 bases for J; bases not matched to a gene: 3. This CDR3 region has 15 residues. CDR3 nucleotide sequence: TGTGCCAGCAGTGCACTAGCGGGGGGGCGAGAGACCCAGTACTTC. Protein: CASSALAGGRETQYF.

V and J are TRBV29-1 and TRBJ1-3, with 8 bases aligning to TRBD1. Germline CDR1 SQVTM, CDR2 ANQGSEA. Trimming cost V 0 bases and J 8 bases; bases outside gene matches: 9. The CDR3 is 15 residues long. DNA of the CDR3: TGCAGCGTTGAAGAACCCGGACAGGGATCGGACACCATATATTTT. It encodes CSVEEPGQGSDTIYF.

J is TRBJ1-6 and V is TRBV7-8; a weak D match, TRBD1 (6 bases). The germline V gene encodes CDR1 SGHVS and CDR2 FQNEAQ. This CDR3 is 17 amino acids long. Trimming shortened V by 1 base and J by 6 bases, and 16 bases separated the two germline ends. The CDR3 nucleotides read TGTGCCAGCAGCTTAGGAGGCAGGGGCCACTTTAATTCACCCCTCCACTTT. The encoded protein is CASSLGGRGHFNSPLHF.

V usage is TRBV28 and J usage is TRBJ2-3, with D tentatively TRBD2 (6 bases). This CDR3 has 14 amino acids. Trimming removed 2 bases at V and 4 bases at J, with 10 bases between. Germline V gene lookup returns CDR1 MDHEN and CDR2 SYDVKM. CDR3 protein: CASSLIGGADTQYF. In nucleotides, the CDR3 is TGTGCCAGCAGTTTAATAGGAGGGGCAGATACGCAGTATTTT. Combining the CDR3 with reference TRBV28 and TRBJ2-3 gives the whole variable domain DVKVTQSSRYLVKRTGEKVFLECVQDMDHENMFWYRQDPGLGLRLIYFSYDVKMKEKGDIPEGYSVSREKKERFSLILESASTNQTSMYLCASSLIGGADTQYFGPGTRLTVL.

This sequence joins TRBV7-9 and TRBJ1-4, with D perhaps matching TRBD1 (6 bases). The CDR3 is 18 amino acids. Germline assignment: CDR1 SEHNR and CDR2 FQNEAQ (reference sequence). The V and J ends lost 5 bases and 7 bases respectively, with 26 bases between them. The CDR3 DNA follows: TGTGCCAGCAGCGCCCGACAGGACCACCCGACGACGGGTGAAAAACTGTTTTTT. It yields the protein CASSARQDHPTTGEKLFF.

V gene TRBV6-6 combines with J gene TRBJ2-7; 10 positions match TRBD1. This CDR3 is built from 15 residues. Trimming removed 6 bases from V and 4 bases from J; junction bases left unmatched: 9. Germline V gene lookup returns CDR1 MNHNY and CDR2 SVGAGI (reference sequence). CDR3 residues: CASSPGRGQGYEQYF. In DNA form, the CDR3 reads TGTGCCAGCAGCCCCGGCCGGGGACAGGGGTACGAGCAGTACTTC.

A note on this clone: One end of the junction is discordant with germline, which a read error may explain. The V call is TRBV7-9, the J call TRBJ2-3; D call uncertain. CDR1 and CDR2 from the germline V gene are SEHNR and FQNEAQ (reference sequence). CDR3 length: 13 amino acids. The CDR3: CASSPPPPDAVVF. The DNA of the CDR3 is TGTGCCAGCAGCCCCCCCCCGCCCGACGCGGTGGTCTTT.

V is TRBV5-4 and J is TRBJ1-2; 8 bases map to TRBD1. CDR3 length: 13 amino acids. The germline V gene encodes CDR1 SGHNT and CDR2 YYREEE (reference sequence). V shed 3 bases and J 7 bases; nucleotides not matched to a gene: 5. The CDR3 region is CASSSDRGRGYTF. The DNA of the CDR3 is TGTGCCAGCAGCTCCGACAGGGGTCGTGGCTACACCTTC.

The chain carries TRBV4-1 and TRBJ1-4; 7 bases are a match to TRBD1. Germline V gene lookup returns CDR1 MGHRA and CDR2 YSYEKL. Trimming took 4 bases from V and 7 from J; bases not matched to a gene: 6. This CDR3 is built from 14 residues. In nucleotides, the CDR3 is TGCGCCAGCAGCCCCCCGGGACAGCTTGAAAAACTGTTTTTT. Its translation: CASSPPGQLEKLFF.